This T cell receptor (beta chain) was sequenced during a study of T cell responses to AZD1222 COVID-19 vaccine. Whole-study results and caveats: Every sample of the repertoires postdated the peak T cell response. Two AZD1222 administrations were followed by greater Spike-specific TCR breadth and depth.

CDR1 and CDR2 from the germline V gene are SNHLY and FYNNEI. With 3 bases removed from V and 1 base from J, the gap between germline ends came to 12 bases. The CDR3 runs 15 residues. With regard to this clone: The antigen remains unidentified.

This table comes from immunoSEQ multiplex PCR, and its TCRdb copy is limited to in-frame clones, with some not included. The top ten hold roughly 7.5% of the sample, which has around 150,000 clones, around 90% seen once. Sequences were derived from peripheral blood, sampled 28 days after the second dose of the MenACWY control vaccine. The gene calls are TRBV2 and TRBJ2-5; possibly TRBD1 for D (6 bases). This clonotype originated in an adult who received the MenACWY meningococcal vaccine as a control. The CDR3 loop is CASSDRGAGQETQYF. CDR3 in DNA: TGTGCCAGCAGTGACAGGGGCGCGGGCCAAGAGACCCAGTACTTC.